Each of the 26 T cell receptor beta chains below was sequenced from the same sample in a study of T cell responses to AZD1222 COVID-19 vaccine (dated by TCRdb to the early 2020s). Libraries were built with the immunoSEQ multiplex PCR assay. The immuneACCESS repertoire file appears here via TCRdb, limited to in-frame rearrangements. These files lack a portion of the clones; in checked studies, under half of the deficit traces to unresolved V genes, and the cause of the others is not known. The sample table contains 150,000 to 200,000 clones; only one count was recorded for roughly 88% of them. The biggest ten clones account for roughly 11% of the sample. The sample's time point label, in plain terms: about 28 days (+/-7) after the second vaccine dose. The material was peripheral blood, obtained 28 days after the second AZD1222 dose. All receptors come from an adult who received the AZD1222 COVID-19 vaccine.

This clone was found once. The rearrangement links TRBV5-1 to TRBJ1-2; TRBD1 aligns across 8 bases. The V and J ends lost 1 base and 8 bases, in that order; junction bases with no gene match: 13. The CDR3 consists of 16 residues. Germline values: CDR1 SGHRS, CDR2 YFSETQ. As DNA, the CDR3 is TGCGCCAGCAGCTTGATGGGACAGGAGACTCCGGGGGGCTACACCTTC. Translated: CASSLMGQETPGGYTF.

The chain couples TRBV5-1 to TRBJ2-1; maybe TRBD1 (6 bases). The CDR3 extends over 14 amino acids. Germline-derived CDR1 and CDR2 are SGHRS and YFSETQ. Trimming pared 2 bases from V and 3 bases from J, leaving 9 bases between. The CDR3 nucleotides read TGCGCCAGCAGCTTCGACAGGATCTACAATGAGCAGTTCTTC. Translation gives CASSFDRIYNEQFF. Based on the CDR3 plus reference TRBV5-1 and TRBJ2-1, the full variable domain is KAGVTQTPRYLIKTRGQQVTLSCSPISGHRSVSWYQQTPGQGLQFLFEYFSETQRNKGNFPGRFSGRQFSNSRSEMNVSTLELGDSALYLCASSFDRIYNEQFFGPGTRLTVL.

This rearrangement joins TRBV7-9 to TRBJ1-5, with a tentative D call TRBD1 (5 bases). This CDR3 is 16 amino acids long. V lost 1 base and J lost 5, with 15 bases in between. Germline V gene data show CDR1 as SEHNR and CDR2 as FQNEAQ (reference sequence). The CDR3 DNA sequence: TGTGCCAGCAGCTTAGGGTTCCAGGGTATCGATCAGCCCCAGCATTTT. Protein product: CASSLGFQGIDQPQHF.

This chain connects TRBV5-5 to TRBJ1-3, with D unresolved. The CDR3 is 14 amino acids. The germline V gene has CDR1 SGHKS and CDR2 YYEKEE (reference sequence). The V end lost 1 base, the J end lost 4 bases, and 9 bases lay between the germline ends. CDR3: CASSLKNGGNTIYF. As DNA, the CDR3 is TGTGCCAGCAGCTTGAAAAACGGCGGAAACACCATATATTTT.

In its sample, this clone was seen once. The chain employs TRBV7-7 and TRBJ2-3; 8 nucleotides match TRBD2. In germline, CDR1 is SSHAT, CDR2 FNYEAQ (reference sequence). The CDR3 length is 16 residues. Losses at the gene ends were 5 bases for V and 5 bases for J; bases not matched to a gene: 12. The CDR3 is CASSHGTGGAGDTQYF. The CDR3 DNA sequence: TGTGCCAGCAGCCACGGTACCGGGGGGGCCGGAGATACGCAGTATTTT.

The V and J genes are TRBV15 and TRBJ2-3, with D possibly being TRBD1 (6 bases). The germline CDR1 and CDR2 sequences are LNHNV and YYDKDF (reference sequence). V was shortened by 0 bases and J by 3 bases, with 13 bases between the two germline ends. The CDR3 is 16 amino acids. CDR3 loop: CATSRDGGQGTDTQYF. The CDR3, as DNA: TGTGCCACCAGCAGAGATGGTGGGCAGGGGACAGATACGCAGTATTTT.

This clone was detected once. A junction boundary mismatches the germline segment, possibly from a read error. The rearrangement uses TRBV5-1 and TRBJ1-3; a possible D gene is TRBD1 (5 bases). The germline CDR1 and CDR2 sequences are SGHRS and YFSETQ. The CDR3 contains 13 residues. CDR3 in amino acids: CASSLDSGPDGVF. As DNA, the CDR3 is TGCGCCAGCAGCTTGGATTCAGGGCCCGACGGGGTTTTT.

J is TRBJ1-2 and V is TRBV29-1; D might be TRBD1 (6 bases). The CDR3 is made up of 13 amino acids. Germline V CDR1 and CDR2: SQVTM, ANQGSEA. V lost 6 bases to trimming and J lost 3 bases, with 14 bases between them. In DNA, the CDR3 is TGCAGCGTGGACAGATTACTTGACTATGGCTACACCTTC. Encoded protein: CSVDRLLDYGYTF.

This sequence joins TRBV5-6 and TRBJ2-7; the match to TRBD1 covers 7 bases. CDR1 and CDR2 from the germline V gene are SGHDT and YYEEEE. Trimming cost V 4 bases and J 8 bases; bases outside gene matches: 6. The CDR3 is 12 amino acids. For the CDR3, the DNA is TGTGCCAGCAGCCAAACAGGGGCGAAGCAGTACTTC. Amino acids: CASSQTGAKQYF.

The chain has TRBV7-2 and TRBJ2-7; no reliable D call. Germline V gene sequence: CDR1 SGHTA, CDR2 FQGNSA. Between the trimmed V and J ends, which lost 4 bases and 2 bases, there was a span of 3 bases. This CDR3 is 11 amino acids long. In DNA, the CDR3 is TGTGCCAGCAGCTCAGCCTACGAGCAGTACTTC. Encoded protein: CASSSAYEQYF. The full variable domain, rest sourced from reference TRBV7-2 and TRBJ2-7, is GAGVSQSPSNKVTEKGKDVELRCDPISGHTALYWYRQSLGQGLEFLIYFQGNSAPDKSGLPSDRFSAERTGGSVSTLTIQRTQQEDSAVYLCASSSAYEQYFGPGTRLTVT.

The rearrangement joins TRBV30 to TRBJ1-5; D remains unclear. V was shortened by 3 bases and J by 0 bases, with 6 bases between the two germline ends. The CDR3 length is 13 residues. The germline gives CDR1 GTSNPN, CDR2 SVGIG (reference sequence). The CDR3 here is CAWRVGSNQPQHF. The CDR3 bases are TGTGCCTGGAGAGTCGGTAGCAATCAGCCCCAGCATTTT.

About this clone itself: Here the CDR3 omits its conserved ending phenylalanine or tryptophan, so a read error is the likely source. The DNA is left out, because the CDR3 cannot be placed on it with certainty; the CDR3 is given as TCRdb lists it. The CDR3 protein is CAWNRRGAPFN. The rearrangement links TRBV30 to TRBJ2-7; the table names TRBD2, a call not compared with the DNA. Germline lookup yields CDR1 GTSNPN and CDR2 SVGIG (reference sequence). Both ends counted, the CDR3 spans 11 residues.

This chain joins TRBV19 and TRBJ2-2, with TRBD1 identical over 8 bases. Germline V CDR1 and CDR2: LNHDA, SQIVND (reference sequence). With V trimmed by 7 bases and J by 4 bases, 5 bases remained unmatched. The CDR3 sequence is 14 residues long. CDR3 residues: CASNQGASTGELFF. CDR3 DNA: TGTGCCAGTAACCAGGGGGCTAGCACCGGGGAGCTGTTTTTT. Drawing the rest from reference TRBV19 and TRBJ2-2, the complete variable domain is DGGITQSPKYLFRKEGQNVTLSCEQNLNHDAMYWYRQDPGQGLRLIYYSQIVNDFQKGDIAEGYSVSREKKESFPLTVTSAQKNPTAFYLCASNQGASTGELFFGEGSRLTVL.

The genes are TRBV7-6 and TRBJ2-2; D is undetermined. The CDR3 is 17 residues long. CDR1 and CDR2 from the germline V gene are SGHVS and FNYEAQ. Trimming pared 2 bases from V and 3 bases from J, leaving 16 bases between. CDR3 protein: CASSLFLGRDYTGELFF. The CDR3 region has the DNA TGTGCCAGCAGCTTATTCCTCGGACGCGATTACACCGGGGAGCTGTTTTTT.

The V and J genes are TRBV29-1 and TRBJ2-6; D is uncertain. Trimming cost V 2 bases and J 0 bases, with 8 bases left between them. CDR3 length equals 15 residues. CDR1 and CDR2 from the germline V gene are SQVTM and ANQGSEA. The CDR3 protein is CSVEPQSSGANVLTF. CDR3 DNA: TGCAGCGTTGAACCTCAAAGCTCTGGGGCCAACGTCCTGACTTTC.

The chain employs TRBV14 and TRBJ2-1; weak D call: TRBD1 (6 bases). The V gene's germline CDR1 is SGHDN and CDR2 FVKESK. The CDR3 spans 15 residues. With 1 base removed from V and 4 bases from J, the gap between germline ends came to 11 bases. The CDR3 loop is CASSQATGIYNEQFF. The CDR3 region has the DNA TGTGCCAGCAGCCAAGCGACAGGCATTTACAATGAGCAGTTCTTC. The whole variable domain, filled in from reference TRBV14 and TRBJ2-1, reads EAGVTQFPSHSVIEKGQTVTLRCDPISGHDNLYWYRRVMGKEIKFLLHFVKESKQDESGMPNNRFLAERTGGTYSTLKVQPAELEDSGVYFCASSQATGIYNEQFFGPGTRLTVL.

The J gene is TRBJ1-4, the V gene TRBV5-1; 8 bases match TRBD1. The germline V gene encodes CDR1 SGHRS and CDR2 YFSETQ. Losses at the gene ends were 0 bases for V and 7 bases for J; bases not matched to a gene: 11. The CDR3 is made up of 17 amino acids. The CDR3 nucleotides read TGCGCCAGCAGCTTGGTCCCAGGCGCACAGGGGGTTGAAAAACTGTTTTTT. Its protein is CASSLVPGAQGVEKLFF.

This chain joins TRBV28 and TRBJ1-2; tentative D call: TRBD1 (6 bases). CDR1 and CDR2 (germline): MDHEN, SYDVKM. V was pared by 5 bases and J by 3 bases, with 10 bases between. The CDR3 is made up of 13 amino acids. The CDR3 reads CASSEQGYYGYTF. The DNA of the CDR3 is TGTGCCAGCAGTGAACAGGGCTACTATGGCTACACCTTC.

The V gene is TRBV7-2, the J gene TRBJ2-7; TRBD2 aligns across 8 bases. The CDR3 runs to 14 residues. V was clipped by 5 bases and J by 5 bases; unmatched bases: 8. Germline assignment: CDR1 SGHTA and CDR2 FQGNSA. CDR3 region: CASSPRGGRDEQYF. The CDR3 bases are TGTGCCAGCAGCCCTCGGGGGGGCCGAGACGAGCAGTACTTC.

This clone was detected only once. The genes are TRBV29-1 and TRBJ1-3; 10 bases align to TRBD1. Germline loops: CDR1 SQVTM, CDR2 ANQGSEA. The CDR3 is made up of 14 amino acids. The trim removed 5 bases at V and 2 bases at J, leaving 3 bases unmatched. CDR3 residues: CSVSGQGTGNTIYF. The CDR3 DNA is TGCAGCGTTTCGGGACAGGGGACTGGAAACACCATATATTTT.

About this clone: Its ends do not fully match the called genes, so a read error is possible. The chain links TRBV30 to TRBJ1-2, with D possibly matching TRBD1 (5 bases). CDR1 GTSNPN and CDR2 SVGIG come from the germline V gene (reference sequence). The CDR3 length is 12 residues. CDR3 region: CAWSKWGGELFF. CDR3 coding DNA: TGTGCCTGGAGTAAGTGGGGGGGAGAGCTATTCTTC.

DNA for the CDR3: TGTGCCAGCAGCCCGACAGGGCGGCGGGGCTACACCTTC. Its protein product is CASSPTGRRGYTF. The V and J genes are TRBV5-6 and TRBJ1-2, with TRBD1 identical over 7 bases. The CDR3 contains 13 residues. Germline V CDR1 and CDR2: SGHDT, YYEEEE. With V trimmed by 4 bases and J by 8 bases, 8 bases remained unmatched.

This rearrangement joins TRBV5-4 to TRBJ1-1; perhaps TRBD1 as D (6 bases). The CDR3 has 15 amino acids. The V end lost 4 bases, the J end lost 3 bases, and 16 bases lay between the germline ends. Germline V CDR1 and CDR2: SGHNT, YYREEE (reference sequence). CDR3 nucleotides: TGTGCCAGCAGCACCGGACAGAGGGAATACACTGAAGCTTTCTTT. This codes for CASSTGQREYTEAFF.

This sequence joins TRBV7-9 and TRBJ1-5; TRBD1 matches 8 bases. Germline V gene data show CDR1 as SEHNR and CDR2 as FQNEAQ (reference sequence). This CDR3 contains 15 residues. V lost 0 bases and J lost 2; bases outside the gene matches: 0. CDR3 region: CASSLATGGNQPQHF. The CDR3 DNA is TGTGCCAGCAGCTTAGCGACAGGGGGCAATCAGCCCCAGCATTTT.

This clone has only one observation. The chain uses TRBV5-1 and TRBJ2-5; TRBD1 matches at 7 bases. Trimming at V came to 2 bases and at J to 2 bases, leaving 3 bases not matched to a gene. The CDR3 has 14 amino acids. Germline V gives CDR1 SGHRS, CDR2 YFSETQ. The CDR3 bases are TGCGCCAGCAGCTTACAGGGGAATCAAGAGACCCAGTACTTC. Amino acids: CASSLQGNQETQYF.

The V call is TRBV15, the J call TRBJ1-1; D unresolved. The germline V gene encodes CDR1 LNHNV and CDR2 YYDKDF (reference sequence). The ends were cut back, 5 bases at V and 4 bases at J, with 5 bases in the middle. The CDR3 loop spans 11 amino acids. The DNA for the CDR3 is TGTGCCACCAGCCGGGCCACTGAAGCTTTCTTT. Its protein is CATSRATEAFF. Full variable domain (remainder filled in from reference TRBV15 and TRBJ1-1): DAMVIQNPRYQVTQFGKPVTLSCSQTLNHNVMYWYQQKSSQAPKLLFHYYDKDFNNEADTPDNFQSRRPNTSFCFLDIRSPGLGDTAMYLCATSRATEAFFGQGTRLTVV.